What follows are 13 T cell receptor beta chains derived from one specimen sequenced in a study of control samples from healthy donors and cancer patients. Clones were read by immunoSEQ multiplex PCR, and TCRdb kept only the in-frame ones, dropping some. In all, the sample yields roughly 190,000 clones. Source material: blood. These receptor sequences come from a woman aged 25-40 years in good health.

On this clone itself: The sample contains more than one DNA sequence encoding this CDR3. V is TRBV18 and J is TRBJ1-4; TRBD1 is a possible D gene (5 bases). The CDR3 extends over 14 amino acids. The germline V gene has CDR1 KGHSH and CDR2 LQKENI. Trimming took off 3 bases at V and 3 bases at J, with 8 bases between the two ends. This chain's CDR3 is CASSPQGANEKLFF. As DNA, the CDR3 is TGTGCCAGCTCACCGCAGGGAGCTAATGAAAAACTGTTTTTT. The variable domain in full, completed from reference TRBV18 and TRBJ1-4, reads NAGVMQNPRHLVRRRGQEARLRCSPMKGHSHVYWYRQLPEEGLKFMVYLQKENIIDESGMPKERFSAEFPKEGPSILRIQQVVRGDSAAYFCASSPQGANEKLFFGSGTQLSVL.

The V call is TRBV12-3 or TRBV12-4, the J call TRBJ1-5; D gene ambiguous. Trimming removed 2 bases from V and 4 bases from J, with 6 bases in between. The CDR3 sequence is 13 residues long. CDR3 DNA sequence: TGTGCCAGCAGTTTATACCTTAATCAGCCCCAGCATTTT. Translation: CASSLYLNQPQHF.

The J gene is TRBJ2-2, the V gene TRBV18; maybe TRBD2 (5 bases). CDR3 size: 15 residues. CDR1 KGHSH and CDR2 LQKENI come from the germline V gene. Between the trimmed V and J ends, which lost 1 base and 3 bases, there was a span of 9 bases. The DNA for the CDR3 is TGTGCCAGCTCACCACAGAGGGCGGACACCGGGGAGCTGTTTTTT. This encodes CASSPQRADTGELFF.

CDR3 sequence reads: CASGTNRAGNQPQHF. The CDR3 DNA reads TGTGCCAGCGGGACTAACAGGGCGGGCAATCAGCCCCAGCATTTT. The genes are TRBV7-2 and TRBJ1-5, with TRBD1 as a possible D gene (6 bases). Germline CDR1 and CDR2: SGHTA and FQGNSA. V was trimmed by 8 bases and J by 2 bases, leaving 16 bases between them. CDR3 size: 15 residues.

CDR3 loop: CASSLSELNYGYTF. The CDR3 nucleotides read TGCGCCAGCAGCTTGTCGGAACTCAACTATGGCTACACCTTC. The chain has TRBV5-1 and TRBJ1-2; D gene ambiguous. This CDR3 comprises 14 residues. Germline CDR1 is SGHRS and CDR2 is YFSETQ. V was pared by 1 base and J by 2 bases, with 9 bases between.

The chain joins TRBV5-4 to TRBJ2-7; D uncertain. Trimming pared 5 bases from V and 9 bases from J, leaving 18 bases between. The CDR3 contains 13 residues. Per the germline V gene, CDR1 is SGHNT and CDR2 is YYREEE (reference sequence). CDR3 protein: CASSWETKSGQYF. The CDR3, as DNA: TGTGCCAGCAGTTGGGAAACCAAATCGGGGCAGTACTTC.

J is TRBJ2-7 and V is TRBV7-9; 9 nucleotides line up with TRBD1. Germline V gene lookup returns CDR1 SEHNR and CDR2 FQNEAQ (reference sequence). Unmatched junction bases numbered 14, after V lost 5 bases and J lost 3 bases. CDR3 length: 17 residues. The CDR3 is CASSPPTHRGLFYEQYF. In nucleotides, the CDR3 is TGTGCCAGCAGCCCCCCAACCCACAGGGGGCTTTTCTACGAGCAGTACTTC. Variable domain in full (rest from reference TRBV7-9 and TRBJ2-7): DTGVSQNPRHKITKRGQNVTFRCDPISEHNRLYWYRQTLGQGPEFLTYFQNEAQLEKSRLLSDRFSAERPKGSFSTLEIQRTEQGDSAMYLCASSPPTHRGLFYEQYFGPGTRLTVT.

The genes are TRBV10-2 and TRBJ2-3; the match to TRBD2 covers 8 bases. Trimming removed 6 bases from V and 4 bases from J; junction bases left unmatched: 9. From germline, CDR1 is WSHSY and CDR2 SAAADI. This CDR3 is 15 amino acids long. The CDR3 loop reads CASRYGGASPDTQYF. CDR3 nucleotide sequence: TGCGCCAGCAGATACGGGGGGGCCTCACCAGATACGCAGTATTTT.

The chain carries TRBV7-8 and TRBJ2-1, with 13 bases aligning to TRBD2. The length of the CDR3 is 18 residues. With V trimmed by 5 bases and J by 1 base, 8 bases remained unmatched. Germline V lookup: CDR1 SGHVS, CDR2 FQNEAQ. The CDR3 DNA reads TGTGCCAGCAGCCGCGGACTAGCGGGGGCCTATTCCTACAATGAGCAGTTCTTC. Residues: CASSRGLAGAYSYNEQFF.

The chain employs TRBV5-4 and TRBJ2-7; 12 nucleotides agree with TRBD2. With 2 bases clipped from V and 6 bases from J, the junction kept 6 bases outside the gene matches. The germline gives CDR1 SGHNT, CDR2 YYREEE (reference sequence). The CDR3 runs 15 residues. The CDR3 coding sequence is TGTGCCAGCAGCTTTTCGACTAGCGGGGGATCCGAGCAGTACTTC. This codes for CASSFSTSGGSEQYF.

The V call is TRBV7-8, the J call TRBJ2-5; maybe TRBD2 (5 bases). The V gene's germline CDR1 is SGHVS and CDR2 FQNEAQ. The CDR3 contains 15 residues. Trimming cost V 6 bases and J 2 bases, with 16 bases left between them. CDR3 loop: CASRPHRLPQETQYF. In DNA form, the CDR3 reads TGTGCCAGCAGGCCTCACCGACTACCGCAAGAGACCCAGTACTTC. Drawing the rest from reference TRBV7-8 and TRBJ2-5, the complete variable domain is GAGVSQSPRYKVAKRGQDVALRCDPISGHVSLFWYQQALGQGPEFLTYFQNEAQLDKSGLPSDRFFAERPEGSVSTLKIQRTQQEDSAVYLCASRPHRLPQETQYFGPGTRLLVL.

This chain connects TRBV5-1 to TRBJ2-5, with 9 bases aligning to TRBD2. V was clipped by 6 bases and J by 1 base; unmatched bases: 10. Germline-derived CDR1 and CDR2 are SGHRS and YFSETQ. This CDR3 spans 16 amino acids. CDR3 nucleotide sequence: TGCGCCAGCAACCGTGGGGCTAGCGGGGCCCAAGAGACCCAGTACTTC. As protein: CASNRGASGAQETQYF.

The V gene is TRBV28, the J gene TRBJ2-1; D is undetermined. Trimming removed 6 bases at V and 2 bases at J, with 5 bases between. The CDR3 covers 12 residues. The germline V gene encodes CDR1 MDHEN and CDR2 SYDVKM. CDR3 nucleotide sequence: TGTGCCAGCAGCTCCGCCTACAATGAGCAGTTCTTC. Its translation is CASSSAYNEQFF.